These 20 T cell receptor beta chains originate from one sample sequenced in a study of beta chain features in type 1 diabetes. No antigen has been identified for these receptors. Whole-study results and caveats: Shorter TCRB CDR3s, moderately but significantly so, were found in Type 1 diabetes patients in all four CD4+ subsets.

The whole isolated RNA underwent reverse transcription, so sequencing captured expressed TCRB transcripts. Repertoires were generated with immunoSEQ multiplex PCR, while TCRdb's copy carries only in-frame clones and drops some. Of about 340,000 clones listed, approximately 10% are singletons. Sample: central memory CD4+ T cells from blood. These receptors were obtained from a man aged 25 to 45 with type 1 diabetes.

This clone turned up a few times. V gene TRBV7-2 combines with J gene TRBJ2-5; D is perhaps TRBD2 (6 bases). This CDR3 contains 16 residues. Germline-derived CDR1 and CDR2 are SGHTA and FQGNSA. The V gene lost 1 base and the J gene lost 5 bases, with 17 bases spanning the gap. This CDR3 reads CASSLGYGSIKETQYF. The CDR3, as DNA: TGTGCCAGCAGCTTAGGGTACGGGAGCATCAAGGAGACCCAGTACTTC.

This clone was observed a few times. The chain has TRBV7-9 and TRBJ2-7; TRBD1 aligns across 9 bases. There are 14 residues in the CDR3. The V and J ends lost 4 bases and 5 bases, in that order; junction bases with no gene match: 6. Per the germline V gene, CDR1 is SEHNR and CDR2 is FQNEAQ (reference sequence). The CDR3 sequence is CASSWGQGINEQYF. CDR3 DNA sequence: TGTGCCAGCAGCTGGGGACAGGGAATCAACGAGCAGTACTTC.

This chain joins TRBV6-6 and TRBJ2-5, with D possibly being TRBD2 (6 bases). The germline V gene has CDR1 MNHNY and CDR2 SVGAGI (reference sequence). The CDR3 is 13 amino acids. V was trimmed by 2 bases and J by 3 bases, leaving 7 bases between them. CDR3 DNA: TGTGCCAGCAGTTACCGGAGGGAAGAGACCCAGTACTTC. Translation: CASSYRREETQYF.

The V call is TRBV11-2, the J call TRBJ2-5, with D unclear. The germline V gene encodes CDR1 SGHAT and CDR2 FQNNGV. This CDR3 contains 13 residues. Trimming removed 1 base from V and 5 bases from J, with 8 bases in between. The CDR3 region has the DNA TGTGCCAGCAGCTTAGTTCTTAGGGAGACCCAGTACTTC. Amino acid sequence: CASSLVLRETQYF. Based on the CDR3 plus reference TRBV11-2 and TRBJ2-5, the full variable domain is EAGVAQSPRYKIIEKRQSVAFWCNPISGHATLYWYQQILGQGPKLLIQFQNNGVVDDSQLPKDRFSAERLKGVDSTLKIQPAKLEDSAVYLCASSLVLRETQYFGPGTRLLVL.

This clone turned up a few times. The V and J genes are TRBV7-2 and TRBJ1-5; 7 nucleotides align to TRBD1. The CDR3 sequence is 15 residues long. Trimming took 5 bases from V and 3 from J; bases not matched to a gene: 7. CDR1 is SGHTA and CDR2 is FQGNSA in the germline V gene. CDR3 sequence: CASSPRTGDNQPQHF. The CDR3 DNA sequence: TGTGCCAGCAGCCCACGGACAGGCGACAATCAGCCCCAGCATTTT. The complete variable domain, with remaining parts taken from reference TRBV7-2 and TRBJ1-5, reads GAGVSQSPSNKVTEKGKDVELRCDPISGHTALYWYRQSLGQGLEFLIYFQGNSAPDKSGLPSDRFSAERTGGSVSTLTIQRTQQEDSAVYLCASSPRTGDNQPQHFGDGTRLSIL.

Here the CDR3 reads CAWNSGTNQPQHF. The CDR3 nucleotides read TGTGCCTGGAATTCAGGGACCAATCAGCCCCAGCATTTT. This rearrangement joins TRBV30 to TRBJ1-5; D might be TRBD1 (5 bases). Germline loops: CDR1 GTSNPN, CDR2 SVGIG (reference sequence). The CDR3 runs 13 residues. V gave up 4 bases and J gave up 3 bases, with 10 bases separating them.

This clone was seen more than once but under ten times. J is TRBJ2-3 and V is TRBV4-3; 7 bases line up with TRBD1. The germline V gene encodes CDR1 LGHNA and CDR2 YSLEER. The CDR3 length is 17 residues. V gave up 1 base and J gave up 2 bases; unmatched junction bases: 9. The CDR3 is CASSQGGQFPNTDTQYF. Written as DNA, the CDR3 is TGCGCCAGCAGCCAAGGGGGACAGTTTCCAAACACAGATACGCAGTATTTT.

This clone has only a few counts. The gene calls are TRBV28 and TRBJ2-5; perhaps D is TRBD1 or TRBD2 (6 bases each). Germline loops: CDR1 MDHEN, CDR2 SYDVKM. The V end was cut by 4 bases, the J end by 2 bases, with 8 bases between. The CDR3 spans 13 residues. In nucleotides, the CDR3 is TGTGCCAGCAGTTCGGGGGCTCAAGAGACCCAGTACTTC. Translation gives CASSSGAQETQYF.

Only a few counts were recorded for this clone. CDR3 nucleotides: TGTGCCAGCAGCTTAGGGCAGGGGGCGGGAGAGCAGTACTTC. This codes for CASSLGQGAGEQYF. The chain carries TRBV7-9 and TRBJ2-7; 8 nucleotides line up with TRBD1. Per germline, CDR1 SEHNR and CDR2 FQNEAQ (reference sequence). The CDR3 runs 14 residues. V lost 1 base and J lost 7; bases outside the gene matches: 6.

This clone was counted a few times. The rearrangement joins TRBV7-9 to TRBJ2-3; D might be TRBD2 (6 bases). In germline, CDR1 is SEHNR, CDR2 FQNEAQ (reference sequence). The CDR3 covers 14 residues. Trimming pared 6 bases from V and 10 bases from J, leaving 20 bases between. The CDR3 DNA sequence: TGTGCCAGCAGTCGCCGGGACCCTGGAGGGCCGCAGTATTTT. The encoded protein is CASSRRDPGGPQYF.

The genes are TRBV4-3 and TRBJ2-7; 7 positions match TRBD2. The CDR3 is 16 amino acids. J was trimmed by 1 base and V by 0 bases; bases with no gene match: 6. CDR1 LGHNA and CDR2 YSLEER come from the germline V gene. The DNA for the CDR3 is TGCGCCAGCAGCCAAGACCCAACTAGCGCATCCTACGAGCAGTACTTC. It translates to CASSQDPTSASYEQYF.

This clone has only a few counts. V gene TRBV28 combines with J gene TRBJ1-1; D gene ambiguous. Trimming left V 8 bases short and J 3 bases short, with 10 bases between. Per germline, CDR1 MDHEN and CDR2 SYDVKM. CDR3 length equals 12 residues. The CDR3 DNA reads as TGTGCCAGCCTCGGGTTGTACACTGAAGCTTTCTTT. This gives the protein CASLGLYTEAFF.

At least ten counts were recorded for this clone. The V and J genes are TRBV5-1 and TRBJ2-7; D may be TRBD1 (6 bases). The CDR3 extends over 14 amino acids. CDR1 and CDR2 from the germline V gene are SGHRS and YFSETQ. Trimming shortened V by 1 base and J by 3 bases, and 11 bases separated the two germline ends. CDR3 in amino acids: CASSLSTDSYEQYF. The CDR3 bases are TGCGCCAGCAGCTTGAGTACGGACAGCTACGAGCAGTACTTC.

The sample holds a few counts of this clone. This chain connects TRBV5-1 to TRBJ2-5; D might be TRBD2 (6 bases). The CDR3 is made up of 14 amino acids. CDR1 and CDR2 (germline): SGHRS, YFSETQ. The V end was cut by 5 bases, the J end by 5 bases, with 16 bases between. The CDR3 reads CASRSQGLGETQYF. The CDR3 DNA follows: TGCGCCAGCAGGTCTCAGGGACTGGGGGAGACCCAGTACTTC.

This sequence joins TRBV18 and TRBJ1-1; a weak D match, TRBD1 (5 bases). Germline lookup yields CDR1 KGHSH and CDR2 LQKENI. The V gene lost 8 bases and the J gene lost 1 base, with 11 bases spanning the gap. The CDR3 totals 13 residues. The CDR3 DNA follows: TGTGCCAGCCGCGGCGACAGGAACACTGAAGCTTTCTTT. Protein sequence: CASRGDRNTEAFF.

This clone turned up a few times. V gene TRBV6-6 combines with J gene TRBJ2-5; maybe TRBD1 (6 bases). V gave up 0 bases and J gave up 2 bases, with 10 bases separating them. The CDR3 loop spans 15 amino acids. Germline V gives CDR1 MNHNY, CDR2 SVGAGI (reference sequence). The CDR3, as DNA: TGTGCCAGCAGTTACTCCGGCAGGGGTCAAGAGACCCAGTACTTC. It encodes CASSYSGRGQETQYF.

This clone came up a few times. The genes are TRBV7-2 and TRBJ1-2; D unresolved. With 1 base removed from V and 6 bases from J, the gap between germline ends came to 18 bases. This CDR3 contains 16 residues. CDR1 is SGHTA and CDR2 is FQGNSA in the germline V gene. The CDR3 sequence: CASSLERRPNLDGYTF. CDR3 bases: TGTGCCAGCAGCTTAGAACGCAGGCCTAACCTCGATGGCTACACCTTC.

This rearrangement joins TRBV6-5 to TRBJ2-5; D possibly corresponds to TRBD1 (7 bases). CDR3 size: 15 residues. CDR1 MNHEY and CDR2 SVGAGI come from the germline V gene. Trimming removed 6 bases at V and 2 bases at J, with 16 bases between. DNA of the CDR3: TGTGCCAGCAGCGGGGGACAGCCTGGGCAAGAGACCCAGTACTTC. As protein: CASSGGQPGQETQYF.

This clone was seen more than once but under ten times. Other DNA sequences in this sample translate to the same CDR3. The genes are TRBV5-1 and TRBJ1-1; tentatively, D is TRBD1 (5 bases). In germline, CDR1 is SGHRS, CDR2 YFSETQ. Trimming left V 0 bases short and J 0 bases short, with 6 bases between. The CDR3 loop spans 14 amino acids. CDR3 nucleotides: TGCGCCAGCAGCTTGGGGGGCATGAACACTGAAGCTTTCTTT. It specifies CASSLGGMNTEAFF.

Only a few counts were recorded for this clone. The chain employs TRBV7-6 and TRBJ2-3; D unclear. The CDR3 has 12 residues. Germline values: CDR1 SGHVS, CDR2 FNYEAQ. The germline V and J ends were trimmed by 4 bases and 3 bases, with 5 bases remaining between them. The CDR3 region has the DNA TGTGCCAGCAGCTCGCGGACAGATACGCAGTATTTT. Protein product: CASSSRTDTQYF.